This T cell receptor (beta chain) originates from a study of T-cell reconstitution after alpha-beta-depleted transplantation in children (dated by TCRdb to 2015 to 2016). With respect to the entire study: The study quantitatively tracked T-cell immune reconstitution after TCRalphabeta/CD19-depleted allogeneic hematopoietic cell transplantation in children using TCR repertoire profiling.

Library generation was performed with PCR. Sequenced on an Illumina HiSeq 2500. To normalize quantification of the TCRbeta repertoire, the TCR libraries were built with molecular barcoding that relied on unique molecular identifiers. Through fastp at Q25 and MiXCR, TCRdb rebuilt clones from the public reads, retaining in-frame beta chains. Each record represents a unique CDR3 protein, reported with the most common genes and DNA among its rows. Present in this sample are 610,000 or so distinct CDR3 sequences, 20% to 30% of which were seen just once. Together, the top ten hold under 45% of the sample. The sample's treatment or condition label is to be understood as: allogeneic hematopoietic cell transplantation with graft depleted of TCRalphabeta T cells and CD19 B cells. The transplant recipients were children given TCRalphabeta/CD19-depleted allogeneic hematopoietic cell grafts. Via the germline V gene (reference sequence), CDR1 is PRHDT and CDR2 FYEKMQ. Relative to germline, V is missing 6 bases and J is missing 10 bases, with 8 bases of the junction outside any gene match. Taken from cysteine to phenylalanine, the CDR3 has 14 residues. The only DNA kept is the CDR3, 42 bases in frame from the first base.

A remark on this clonotype: What antigen it recognizes has not been identified. Base qualities were left out, and no much larger clone turns up one base away.

Overall study results and their limits: In some patients, the high TCRbeta diversity seen at day 60 was put down to recipient T cells and intrathymic progenitors that had survived conditioning. The frequencies of hyperexpanded clones fell over the following months, and after one year, T-cell counts and TCRbeta diversity were mostly attributed to newly produced T cells. About two months after transplant, the apparently early recovery of alphabetaT-cell counts reportedly depended on just several hundred clones that had expanded rapidly and came from non-depleted graft cells.

The source of this sequence is a boy in the first two years of life with Wiskott-Aldrich syndrome, due to receive a stem cell transplant. This sequence uses TRBV13 and TRBJ2-1; TRBD2 matches 11 bases in the middle. The sequences come from PBMCs, collected before TCRalphabeta/CD19-depleted stem cell transplant. Read as DNA, the sequence is TGTGCCAGCAGAAGACTAGCGGGACGATGGGAGCAGTTCTTC. The encoded protein is CASRRLAGRWEQFF.